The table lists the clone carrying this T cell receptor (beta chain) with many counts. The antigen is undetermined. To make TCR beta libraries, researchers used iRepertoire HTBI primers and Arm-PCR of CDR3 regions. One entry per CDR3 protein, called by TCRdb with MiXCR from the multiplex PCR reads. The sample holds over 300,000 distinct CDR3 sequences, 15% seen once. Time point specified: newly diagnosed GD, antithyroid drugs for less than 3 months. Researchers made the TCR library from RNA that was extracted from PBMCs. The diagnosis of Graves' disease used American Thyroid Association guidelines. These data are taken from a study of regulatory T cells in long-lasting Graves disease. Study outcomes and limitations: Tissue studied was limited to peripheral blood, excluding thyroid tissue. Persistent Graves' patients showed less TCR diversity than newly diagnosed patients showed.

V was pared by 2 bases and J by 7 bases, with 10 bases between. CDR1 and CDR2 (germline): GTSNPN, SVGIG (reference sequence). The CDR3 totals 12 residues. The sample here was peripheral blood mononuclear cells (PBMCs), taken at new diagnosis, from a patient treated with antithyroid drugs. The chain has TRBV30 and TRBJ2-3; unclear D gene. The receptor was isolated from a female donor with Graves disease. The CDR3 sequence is CAWSSDTHTQYF. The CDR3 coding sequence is TGTGCCTGGAGTTCCGACACTCATACGCAGTATTTT.